This T cell receptor beta chain was captured by sequencing in a study of T-cell memory formation after mild COVID-19. Study-wide background: Clusters were largely donor specific.

The study's findings and limits: Clones shrinking from day 15 to 85 showed even CD4/CD8 mixes; later expanders tilted CD4+. The appearance of some responding clones in pre-infection memory suggested that cross-reactive memory joined. Clones which contracted sat mainly in CM and EM if CD4+, and in EMRA if CD8+.

Germline CDR1 is MNHEY and CDR2 is SVGEGT. Trimming shortened V by 7 bases and J by 1 base, and 10 bases separated the two germline ends. CDR3 length equals 13 residues. MiXCR was run by TCRdb on the 5' RACE reads, yielding one entry per CDR3 protein. The table includes 530,000 or so distinct CDR3 sequences, roughly 17% detected once. A word on this clonotype: Its antigen remains unidentified.

The specimen was PBMCs or a T cell subset sorted from them (not recorded which). The receptor was derived from an adult woman who had mild COVID-19 (a few samples of this study predate the infection). Cell type and time point are not known. This chain joins TRBV6-2 or TRBV6-3 and TRBJ1-2; tentative D call: TRBD1 (5 bases). CDR3 sequence reads: CASTRGVNYGYTF. CDR3 nucleotides: TGTGCCAGCACGAGAGGGGTTAACTATGGCTACACCTTC.